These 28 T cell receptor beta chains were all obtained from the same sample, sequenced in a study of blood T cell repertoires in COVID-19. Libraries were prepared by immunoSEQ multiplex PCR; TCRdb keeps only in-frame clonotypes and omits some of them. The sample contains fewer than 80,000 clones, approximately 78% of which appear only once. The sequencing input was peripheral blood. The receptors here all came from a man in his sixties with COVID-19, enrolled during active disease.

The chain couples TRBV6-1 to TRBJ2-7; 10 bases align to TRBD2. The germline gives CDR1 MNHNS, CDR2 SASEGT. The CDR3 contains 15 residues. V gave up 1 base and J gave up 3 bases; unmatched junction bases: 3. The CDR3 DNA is TGTGCCAGCAGTGAAGGGACTAGCGGTATCTACGAGCAGTACTTC. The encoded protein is CASSEGTSGIYEQYF.

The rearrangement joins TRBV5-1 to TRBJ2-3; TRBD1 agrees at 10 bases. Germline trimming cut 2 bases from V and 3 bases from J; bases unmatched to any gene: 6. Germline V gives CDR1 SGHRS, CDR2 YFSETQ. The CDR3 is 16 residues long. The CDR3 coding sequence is TGCGCCAGCAGCTTACCGGACAGGGGGAGTACAGATACGCAGTATTTT. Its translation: CASSLPDRGSTDTQYF.

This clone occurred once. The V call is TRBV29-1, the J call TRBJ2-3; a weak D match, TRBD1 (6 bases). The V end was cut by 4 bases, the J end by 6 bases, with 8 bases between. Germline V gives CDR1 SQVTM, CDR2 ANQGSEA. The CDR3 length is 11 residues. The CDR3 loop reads CSVGTADTQYF. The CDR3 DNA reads TGCAGCGTTGGGACAGCCGATACGCAGTATTTT.

The CDR3 DNA reads as TGTGCCAGCACCCTCCGGTGGACAAGGGATAATCAGCCCCAGCATTTT. Amino acids: CASTLRWTRDNQPQHF. The gene calls are TRBV7-9 and TRBJ1-5; a possible D gene is TRBD1 (5 bases). The germline gives CDR1 SEHNR, CDR2 FQNEAQ (reference sequence). The CDR3 loop spans 16 amino acids. Trimming cost V 7 bases and J 4 bases, with 20 bases left between them.

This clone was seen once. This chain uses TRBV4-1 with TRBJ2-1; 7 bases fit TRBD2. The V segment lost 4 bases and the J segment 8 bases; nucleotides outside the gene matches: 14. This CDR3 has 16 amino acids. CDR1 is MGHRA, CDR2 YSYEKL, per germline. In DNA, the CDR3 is TGCGCCAGCAGCCCGTCAGCTGGACTAGGGTCGGATGAGCAGTTCTTC. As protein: CASSPSAGLGSDEQFF.

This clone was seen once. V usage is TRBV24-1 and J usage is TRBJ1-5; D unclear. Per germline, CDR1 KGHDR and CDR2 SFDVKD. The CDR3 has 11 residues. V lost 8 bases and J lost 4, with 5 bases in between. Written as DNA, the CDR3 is TGTGCCACCATCCGGAATCAGCCCCAGCATTTT. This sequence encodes CATIRNQPQHF.

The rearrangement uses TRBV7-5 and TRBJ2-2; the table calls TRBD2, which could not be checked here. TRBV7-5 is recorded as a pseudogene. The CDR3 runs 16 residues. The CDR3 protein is CVRSLVWRGDTGELFF. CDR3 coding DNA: TGTGTCAGAAGCTTAGTTTGGAGGGGAGACACCGGGGAGCTGTTTTTT.

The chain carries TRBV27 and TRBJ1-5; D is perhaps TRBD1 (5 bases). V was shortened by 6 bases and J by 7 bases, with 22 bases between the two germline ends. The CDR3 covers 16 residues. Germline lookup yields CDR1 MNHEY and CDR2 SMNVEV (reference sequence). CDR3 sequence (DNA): TGTGCCAGCAGCCCCCTTAGCACGTTTGGGGGGCAGCCCCAGCATTTT. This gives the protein CASSPLSTFGGQPQHF.

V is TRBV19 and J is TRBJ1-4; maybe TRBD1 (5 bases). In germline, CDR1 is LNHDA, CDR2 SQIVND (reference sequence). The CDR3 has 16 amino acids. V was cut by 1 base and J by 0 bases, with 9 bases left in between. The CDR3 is CASSIVDSATNEKLFF. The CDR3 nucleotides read TGTGCCAGTAGTATAGTCGACAGTGCAACTAATGAAAAACTGTTTTTT.

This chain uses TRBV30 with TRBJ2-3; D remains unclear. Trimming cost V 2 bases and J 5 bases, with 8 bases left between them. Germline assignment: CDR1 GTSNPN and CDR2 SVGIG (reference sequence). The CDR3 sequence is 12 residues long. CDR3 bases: TGTGCCTGGAGTTCTGCTAGAGATACGCAGTATTTT. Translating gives CAWSSARDTQYF.

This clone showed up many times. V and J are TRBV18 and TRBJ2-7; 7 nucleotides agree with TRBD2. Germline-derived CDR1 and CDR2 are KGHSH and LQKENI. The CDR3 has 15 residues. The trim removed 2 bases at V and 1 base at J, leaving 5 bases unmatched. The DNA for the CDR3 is TGTGCCAGCTCACCATATACTAGCGTATCCTACGAGCAGTACTTC. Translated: CASSPYTSVSYEQYF.

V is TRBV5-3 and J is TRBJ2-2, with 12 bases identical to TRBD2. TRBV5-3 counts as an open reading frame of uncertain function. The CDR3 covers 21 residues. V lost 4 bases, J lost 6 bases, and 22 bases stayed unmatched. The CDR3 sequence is CARSLPSLFLAGGPLSGELFF. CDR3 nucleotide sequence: TGTGCCAGAAGCCTTCCAAGTCTGTTTCTAGCGGGAGGGCCGTTATCCGGGGAGCTGTTTTTT.

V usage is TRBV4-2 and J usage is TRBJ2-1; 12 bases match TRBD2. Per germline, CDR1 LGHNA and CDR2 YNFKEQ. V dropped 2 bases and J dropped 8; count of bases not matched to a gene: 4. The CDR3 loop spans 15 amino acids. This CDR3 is CASSQSSGRAYEQFF. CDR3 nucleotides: TGTGCCAGCAGCCAATCTAGCGGGAGGGCCTATGAGCAGTTCTTC.

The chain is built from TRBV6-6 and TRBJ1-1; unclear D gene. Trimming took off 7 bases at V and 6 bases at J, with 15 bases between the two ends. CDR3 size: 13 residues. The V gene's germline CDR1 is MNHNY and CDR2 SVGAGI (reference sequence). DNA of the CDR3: TGTGCCAGCACCCGTGCGCCAGAGGCTGAAGCTTTCTTT. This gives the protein CASTRAPEAEAFF.

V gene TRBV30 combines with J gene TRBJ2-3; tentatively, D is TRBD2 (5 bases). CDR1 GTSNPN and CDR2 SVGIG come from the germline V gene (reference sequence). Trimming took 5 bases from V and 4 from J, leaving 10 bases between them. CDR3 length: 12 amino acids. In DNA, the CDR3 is TGTGCCTGGGATGGGAGTGCAGATACGCAGTATTTT. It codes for CAWDGSADTQYF.

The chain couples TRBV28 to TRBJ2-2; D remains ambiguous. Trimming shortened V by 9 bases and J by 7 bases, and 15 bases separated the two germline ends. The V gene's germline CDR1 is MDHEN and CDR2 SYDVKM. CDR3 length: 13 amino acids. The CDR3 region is CASQSPGNGELFF. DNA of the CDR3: TGTGCCAGTCAATCCCCCGGTAACGGGGAGCTGTTTTTT.

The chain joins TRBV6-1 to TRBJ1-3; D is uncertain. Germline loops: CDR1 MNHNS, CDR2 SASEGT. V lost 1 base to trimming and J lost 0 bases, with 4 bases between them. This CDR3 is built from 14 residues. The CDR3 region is CASSEGGSGNTIYF. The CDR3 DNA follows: TGTGCCAGCAGTGAAGGAGGCTCTGGAAACACCATATATTTT.

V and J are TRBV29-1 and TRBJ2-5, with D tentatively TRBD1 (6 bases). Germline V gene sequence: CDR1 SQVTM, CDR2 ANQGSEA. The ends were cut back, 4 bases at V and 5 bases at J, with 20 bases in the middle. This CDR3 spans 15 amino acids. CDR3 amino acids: CSVGLARYQGETQYF. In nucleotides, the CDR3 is TGCAGCGTTGGGCTGGCGAGATACCAGGGGGAGACCCAGTACTTC.

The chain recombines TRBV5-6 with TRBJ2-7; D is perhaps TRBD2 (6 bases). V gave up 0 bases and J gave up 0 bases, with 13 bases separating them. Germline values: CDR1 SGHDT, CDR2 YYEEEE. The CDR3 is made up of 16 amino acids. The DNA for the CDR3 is TGTGCCAGCAGCTTGGGAGTTGAGCGGGTCTCCTACGAGCAGTACTTC. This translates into CASSLGVERVSYEQYF.

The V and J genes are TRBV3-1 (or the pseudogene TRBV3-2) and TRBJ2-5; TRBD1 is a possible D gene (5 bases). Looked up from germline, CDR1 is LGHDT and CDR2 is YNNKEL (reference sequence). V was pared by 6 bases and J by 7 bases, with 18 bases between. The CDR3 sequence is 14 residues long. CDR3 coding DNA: TGTGCCAGCAGTGGGATAAGGACAAGGGGGACCCAGTACTTC. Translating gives CASSGIRTRGTQYF.

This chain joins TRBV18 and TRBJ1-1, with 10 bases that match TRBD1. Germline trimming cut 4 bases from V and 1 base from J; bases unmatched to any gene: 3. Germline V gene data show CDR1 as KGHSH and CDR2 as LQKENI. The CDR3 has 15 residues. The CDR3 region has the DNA TGTGCCAGCTCACTAGGACAGGGGGGGAACACTGAAGCTTTCTTT. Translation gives CASSLGQGGNTEAFF.

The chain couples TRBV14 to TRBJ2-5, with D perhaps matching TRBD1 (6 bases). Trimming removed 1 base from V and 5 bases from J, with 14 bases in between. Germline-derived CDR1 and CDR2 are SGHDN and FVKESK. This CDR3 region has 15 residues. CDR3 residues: CASSQVRQGTETQYF. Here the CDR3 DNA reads TGTGCCAGCAGCCAAGTTCGGCAGGGGACGGAGACCCAGTACTTC.

In nucleotides, the CDR3 is TGTGCCAGCAGCGTAGGAAGCCATAGCACAGATACGCAGTATTTT. It specifies CASSVGSHSTDTQYF. V gene TRBV9 combines with J gene TRBJ2-3; D is uncertain. Germline CDR1 is SGDLS and CDR2 is YYNGEE. Trimming left V 0 bases short and J 0 bases short, with 8 bases between. This CDR3 has 15 residues.

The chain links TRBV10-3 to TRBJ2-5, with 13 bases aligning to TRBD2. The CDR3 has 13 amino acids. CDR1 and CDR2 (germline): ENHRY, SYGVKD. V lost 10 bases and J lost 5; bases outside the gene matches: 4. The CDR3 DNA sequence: TGTGCCAGCTCGACTAGCGGGGGGGAGACCCAGTACTTC. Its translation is CASSTSGGETQYF.

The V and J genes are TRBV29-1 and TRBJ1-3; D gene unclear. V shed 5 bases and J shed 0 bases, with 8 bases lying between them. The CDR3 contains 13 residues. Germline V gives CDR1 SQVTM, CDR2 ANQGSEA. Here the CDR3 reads CSVRHSSGNTIYF. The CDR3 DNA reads TGCAGCGTTCGCCACAGCTCTGGAAACACCATATATTTT.

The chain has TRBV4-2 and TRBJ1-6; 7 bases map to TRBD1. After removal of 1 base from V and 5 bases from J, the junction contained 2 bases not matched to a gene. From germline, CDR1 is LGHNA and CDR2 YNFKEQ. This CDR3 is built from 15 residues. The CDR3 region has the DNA TGTGCCAGCAGCCAAGCGGGACAGAATAATTCACCCCTCCACTTT. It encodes CASSQAGQNNSPLHF.

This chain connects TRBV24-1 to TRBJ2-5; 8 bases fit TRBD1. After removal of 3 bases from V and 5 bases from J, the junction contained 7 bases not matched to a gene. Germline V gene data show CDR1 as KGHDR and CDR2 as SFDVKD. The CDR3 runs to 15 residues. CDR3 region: CATSDPQGAGETQYF. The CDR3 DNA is TGTGCCACCAGTGATCCTCAGGGGGCGGGGGAGACCCAGTACTTC.

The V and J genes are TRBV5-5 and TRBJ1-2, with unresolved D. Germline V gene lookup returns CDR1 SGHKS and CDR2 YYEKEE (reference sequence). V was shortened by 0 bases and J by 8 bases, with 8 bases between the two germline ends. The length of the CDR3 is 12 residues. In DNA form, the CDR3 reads TGTGCCAGCAGCTTGGGGGGAGTAGGCTACACCTTC. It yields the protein CASSLGGVGYTF.